What follows are 26 T cell receptor beta chains derived from one specimen sequenced in a study of control samples from healthy donors and cancer patients. The data were produced by immunoSEQ multiplex PCR, yet TCRdb's version contains in-frame clones alone and is incomplete. Of approximately 100,000 clones detected, roughly four fifths appear once; the ten largest clones hold more than 1.5%. Sample: blood. These receptors all stem from a man in his fifties or sixties in good health.

A few counts support this clone. The CDR3 DNA reads TGTGCCAGCAGCCAAGTTCCTGGGGTGTCCTACGAGCAGTACTTC. Translated, it gives CASSQVPGVSYEQYF. The chain recombines TRBV14 with TRBJ2-7; D is unclear. Germline V gene lookup returns CDR1 SGHDN and CDR2 FVKESK. V gave up 1 base and J gave up 1 base, with 11 bases separating them. This CDR3 spans 15 amino acids.

The chain has TRBV3-1 (or the pseudogene TRBV3-2) and TRBJ1-1; 8 bases match TRBD1. CDR3 size: 16 residues. Germline CDR1 LGHDT, CDR2 YNNKEL (reference sequence). Trimming removed 3 bases from V and 4 bases from J; junction bases left unmatched: 10. The CDR3 region is CASSHFRWQGATEAFF. The CDR3 DNA is TGTGCCAGCAGCCATTTCAGGTGGCAGGGGGCCACTGAAGCTTTCTTT.

The chain combines TRBV7-5 with TRBJ2-7; TRBD2 was called by the table and not checked on the DNA. TRBV7-5 is reported as a pseudogene. CDR3 length: 15 amino acids. The CDR3 DNA is TGTGCCAGAAGCTTACCCTTCGGAGGGAGTTACGAGCAGTACTTC. Amino acids: CARSLPFGGSYEQYF.

The chain recombines TRBV4-1 with TRBJ2-7; 9 bases map to TRBD2. Germline CDR1 is MGHRA and CDR2 is YSYEKL. CDR3 length equals 16 residues. J gave up 4 bases and V 1 base, and 8 bases lay outside the gene matches. CDR3 sequence: CASSQGGAGGAYEQYF. CDR3 DNA: TGCGCCAGCAGCCAAGGAGGAGCGGGGGGTGCTTACGAGCAGTACTTC.

The chain couples TRBV7-3 to TRBJ2-7; perhaps TRBD2 as D (5 bases). The CDR3 consists of 14 residues. Germline V gene lookup returns CDR1 SGHTA and CDR2 FQGTGA. Trimming shortened V by 2 bases and J by 1 base, and 9 bases separated the two germline ends. The CDR3 sequence: CASSLHPGSYEQYF. CDR3 in DNA: TGTGCCAGCAGCTTACATCCGGGGTCCTACGAGCAGTACTTC.

This clone was recorded once. CDR3 region: CASSPRGQAVNTEAFF. Here the CDR3 DNA reads TGTGCCAGCAGCCCTCGAGGACAGGCTGTGAACACTGAAGCTTTCTTT. The chain is built from TRBV9 and TRBJ1-1, with 7 bases aligning to TRBD1. Trimming at V came to 4 bases and at J to 0 bases, leaving 9 bases not matched to a gene. This CDR3 region has 16 residues. Germline CDR1 and CDR2: SGDLS and YYNGEE. Full variable domain (rest looked up from reference TRBV9 and TRBJ1-1): DSGVTQTPKHLITATGQRVTLRCSPRSGDLSVYWYQQSLDQGLQFLIQYYNGEERAKGNILERFSAQQFPDLHSELNLSSLELGDSALYFCASSPRGQAVNTEAFFGQGTRLTVV.

The rearrangement uses TRBV12-3 or TRBV12-4 and TRBJ1-5; 7 nucleotides match TRBD1. V shed 7 bases and J 5 bases; nucleotides not matched to a gene: 5. The CDR3 loop spans 13 amino acids. The CDR3 loop is CASNRQGDQPQHF. The CDR3, as DNA: TGTGCCAGCAATCGACAGGGAGATCAGCCCCAGCATTTT.

This clone was detected once. The chain's CDR3 is CASSLEGGLVSYEQYF. The CDR3, as DNA: TGTGCCAGCAGCTTAGAAGGCGGGCTTGTCTCCTACGAGCAGTACTTC. This chain links TRBV11-2 with TRBJ2-7; TRBD2 is a possible D gene (5 bases). CDR1 and CDR2 (germline): SGHAT, FQNNGV. V shed 0 bases and J shed 0 bases, with 12 bases lying between them. The CDR3 has 16 amino acids.

The rearrangement links TRBV5-6 to TRBJ2-4; 7 bases are a match to TRBD1. The CDR3 sequence is 15 residues long. The V gene end was trimmed by 2 bases and the J gene end by 6 bases; junction bases not matched to a gene: 8. Germline V CDR1 and CDR2: SGHDT, YYEEEE. DNA of the CDR3: TGTGCCAGCAGCTTCGGGACAGTTGGCTTAAACATTCAGTACTTC. Protein sequence: CASSFGTVGLNIQYF.

This sequence joins TRBV19 and TRBJ2-3, with 12 bases identical to TRBD2. Germline V gene lookup returns CDR1 LNHDA and CDR2 SQIVND (reference sequence). This CDR3 has 14 amino acids. J was trimmed by 5 bases and V by 5 bases; bases with no gene match: 2. This CDR3 is CASSETSGRDTQYF. CDR3 nucleotides: TGTGCCAGTAGTGAGACTAGCGGGAGAGATACGCAGTATTTT. Based on the CDR3 plus reference TRBV19 and TRBJ2-3, the full variable domain is DGGITQSPKYLFRKEGQNVTLSCEQNLNHDAMYWYRQDPGQGLRLIYYSQIVNDFQKGDIAEGYSVSREKKESFPLTVTSAQKNPTAFYLCASSETSGRDTQYFGPGTRLTVL.

This sequence joins TRBV6-6 and TRBJ1-5; 9 bases align to TRBD1. Germline CDR1 is MNHNY and CDR2 is SVGAGI (reference sequence). This CDR3 is built from 16 residues. After removal of 3 bases from V and 5 bases from J, the junction contained 8 bases not matched to a gene. The CDR3 DNA sequence: TGTGCCAGCAGTTATTCCGACAGGGGGGACGATCAGCCCCAGCATTTT. This encodes CASSYSDRGDDQPQHF.

The rearrangement links TRBV5-5 to TRBJ1-6; 8 positions match TRBD1. V lost 1 base to trimming and J lost 10 bases; unmatched junction nucleotides: 10. Germline CDR1 and CDR2: SGHKS and YYEKEE (reference sequence). The CDR3 is 16 residues long. In DNA form, the CDR3 reads TGTGCCAGCAGCTTGCCCTCCTCGACAGGGGAATCACCCCTCCACTTT. This codes for CASSLPSSTGESPLHF.

The chain combines TRBV30 with TRBJ1-6; perhaps TRBD1 as D (5 bases). The CDR3 is made up of 12 amino acids. Germline V gene lookup returns CDR1 GTSNPN and CDR2 SVGIG (reference sequence). The CDR3 protein is CGTSDGASPLHF. Here the CDR3 DNA reads TGTGGCACCTCGGACGGGGCTTCACCCCTCCACTTT.

This clone occurred a few times. CDR3 sequence: CASSADRKLFF. The CDR3 coding sequence is TGTGCCAGCAGCGCGGACAGGAAACTGTTTTTT. The chain couples TRBV2 to TRBJ1-4; 7 bases fit TRBD1. This CDR3 is built from 11 residues. Germline assignment: CDR1 SNHLY and CDR2 FYNNEI. J gave up 11 bases and V 6 bases, and 3 bases lay outside the gene matches.

CDR3 DNA: TGTGCCACCAGTGATCCCATTGCGGGGGGGCGCCACAATGAGCAGTTCTTC. Its translation is CATSDPIAGGRHNEQFF. The chain combines TRBV24-1 with TRBJ2-1; 9 positions match TRBD2. The CDR3 consists of 17 residues. The junction had 10 bases not matched to a gene; V was cut back by 3 bases and J by 5 bases. CDR1 and CDR2 (germline): KGHDR, SFDVKD.

The chain recombines TRBV18 with TRBJ2-2; D perhaps matches TRBD1 (6 bases). Germline V gene data show CDR1 as KGHSH and CDR2 as LQKENI. The CDR3 loop spans 16 amino acids. V gave up 6 bases and J gave up 0 bases, with 14 bases separating them. In nucleotides, the CDR3 is TGTGCCAGCTCTCATACCGGGACAACGAACACCGGGGAGCTGTTTTTT. It is translated as CASSHTGTTNTGELFF.

Only one count was recorded for this clone. J is TRBJ2-1 and V is TRBV9; 8 bases map to TRBD2. The CDR3 spans 17 residues. CDR1 is SGDLS, CDR2 YYNGEE, per germline. The junction had 6 bases not matched to a gene; V was cut back by 1 base and J by 0 bases. The DNA for the CDR3 is TGTGCCAGCAGCGTAAGTAGCGGGGTGAGCTCCTACAATGAGCAGTTCTTC. Residues: CASSVSSGVSSYNEQFF. The whole variable domain, remainder taken from reference TRBV9 and TRBJ2-1, is DSGVTQTPKHLITATGQRVTLRCSPRSGDLSVYWYQQSLDQGLQFLIQYYNGEERAKGNILERFSAQQFPDLHSELNLSSLELGDSALYFCASSVSSGVSSYNEQFFGPGTRLTVL.

This clone was found many times. CDR3: CASSYDGGSYNEQFF. The CDR3 DNA follows: TGTGCCAGCAGTTACGACGGGGGGTCTTACAATGAGCAGTTCTTC. The chain recombines TRBV6-2 or TRBV6-3 with TRBJ2-1; 7 bases match TRBD2. Trimming at V came to 2 bases and at J to 4 bases, leaving 5 bases not matched to a gene. Germline V lookup: CDR1 MNHEY, CDR2 SVGEGT. The CDR3 is made up of 15 amino acids.

The CDR3 nucleotides are TGTGCCAGTAGCCTCAGACAGATCACCAGAGGGGAGGTCAGATACGAGCAGTACTTC. This encodes CASSLRQITRGEVRYEQYF. The chain has TRBV19 and TRBJ2-7, with D maybe TRBD2 (6 bases). Between the trimmed V and J ends, which lost 6 bases and 4 bases, there was a span of 31 bases. Germline V gives CDR1 LNHDA, CDR2 SQIVND (reference sequence). The CDR3 spans 19 residues.

V and J are TRBV14 and TRBJ2-5, with D hard to call. Germline CDR1 is SGHDN and CDR2 is FVKESK. V was trimmed by 0 bases and J by 1 base, leaving 6 bases between them. The CDR3 runs to 14 residues. The CDR3 region is CASSQDLTQETQYF. CDR3 in DNA: TGTGCCAGCAGCCAAGATCTGACCCAAGAGACCCAGTACTTC.

This clone was picked up one time. The V call is TRBV5-1, the J call TRBJ2-3, with TRBD2 as a possible D gene (7 bases). The CDR3 sequence is 15 residues long. The germline CDR1 and CDR2 sequences are SGHRS and YFSETQ. Trimming pared 3 bases from V and 2 bases from J, leaving 13 bases between. The CDR3 bases are TGCGCCAGCAGCTCAGGGGAGGGGCACACAGATACGCAGTATTTT. Protein: CASSSGEGHTDTQYF.

The chain has TRBV28 and TRBJ1-6, with 9 bases that match TRBD1. Losses at the gene ends were 8 bases for V and 8 bases for J; bases not matched to a gene: 7. The CDR3 length is 14 residues. In germline, CDR1 is MDHEN, CDR2 SYDVKM. The CDR3 is CASFLGTGYSPLHF. The CDR3 coding sequence is TGTGCCAGCTTTCTGGGGACAGGGTATTCACCCCTCCACTTT.

V usage is TRBV12-3 or TRBV12-4 and J usage is TRBJ1-1; D gene uncertain. Trimming stripped 3 bases from V and 7 bases from J, with 6 bases between. The length of the CDR3 is 11 residues. The DNA of the CDR3 is TGTGCCAGCAGTTTTCAGTTTGAAGCTTTCTTT. Protein sequence: CASSFQFEAFF.

This chain connects TRBV9 to TRBJ2-3; D tentatively fits TRBD1 or TRBD2 (6 bases each). The length of the CDR3 is 15 residues. Germline loops: CDR1 SGDLS, CDR2 YYNGEE. V was shortened by 3 bases and J by 0 bases, with 11 bases between the two germline ends. The CDR3 spells CASSEEGVSTDTQYF. For the CDR3, the DNA is TGTGCCAGCAGCGAGGAGGGGGTTAGCACAGATACGCAGTATTTT.

As regards this clone: Other DNA sequences in the sample encode the same CDR3. The chain carries TRBV9 and TRBJ2-7, with TRBD2 identical over 8 bases. V lost 0 bases and J lost 3; bases outside the gene matches: 8. This CDR3 has 16 residues. CDR1 and CDR2 from the germline V gene are SGDLS and YYNGEE. For the CDR3, the DNA is TGTGCCAGCAGCGTAGGGGGGAGCGGGGGCCTCTACGAGCAGTACTTC. Amino acid sequence: CASSVGGSGGLYEQYF. Full variable domain (remainder filled in from reference TRBV9 and TRBJ2-7): DSGVTQTPKHLITATGQRVTLRCSPRSGDLSVYWYQQSLDQGLQFLIQYYNGEERAKGNILERFSAQQFPDLHSELNLSSLELGDSALYFCASSVGGSGGLYEQYFGPGTRLTVT.

This clone was detected a few times. This chain connects TRBV12-3 or TRBV12-4 to TRBJ2-7; the D is unclear. The ends were cut back, 5 bases at V and 2 bases at J, with 10 bases in the middle. The CDR3 covers 13 residues. CDR3 sequence: CASSPPSPYEQYF. DNA for the CDR3: TGTGCCAGCAGTCCCCCGTCACCCTACGAGCAGTACTTC.